Below, 4 T cell receptor beta chains from the same sample are listed, as sequenced in a study of cytotoxic CD8 clonotypes in ibrutinib-treated CLL. Assay: immunoSEQ multiplex PCR; the TCRdb copy retains only in-frame clones and omits some. The sample contains approximately 160,000 clones, around nine tenths of which appear only once. This specimen was PBMCs, taken at disease progression, from a patient treated with ibrutinib. These TCRs come from a human donor with chronic lymphocytic leukemia.

The chain joins TRBV4-3 to TRBJ2-7, with 8 positions matching TRBD2. The CDR3 has 15 amino acids. Per the germline V gene, CDR1 is LGHNA and CDR2 is YSLEER. V dropped 1 base and J dropped 2; count of bases not matched to a gene: 4. The CDR3, as DNA: TGCGCCAGCAGCCAAGGACTAGCGCTGGCCTACGAGCAGTACTTC. Amino acid sequence: CASSQGLALAYEQYF.

This clone was recorded once. The chain is built from TRBV14 and TRBJ2-7, with D unclear. The CDR3 loop spans 15 amino acids. Deletions cut 0 bases from V and 2 bases from J, with 11 bases between. The V gene's germline CDR1 is SGHDN and CDR2 FVKESK. CDR3 DNA: TGTGCCAGCAGCCAAGATCGATTAGCTCCCTACGAGCAGTACTTC. Translating it yields CASSQDRLAPYEQYF. Supplemented by reference TRBV14 and TRBJ2-7, the full variable domain reads EAGVTQFPSHSVIEKGQTVTLRCDPISGHDNLYWYRRVMGKEIKFLLHFVKESKQDESGMPNNRFLAERTGGTYSTLKVQPAELEDSGVYFCASSQDRLAPYEQYFGPGTRLTVT.

This chain uses TRBV29-1 with TRBJ2-1, with TRBD1 matching 9 bases. Germline CDR1 SQVTM, CDR2 ANQGSEA. Trimming removed 6 bases from V and 6 bases from J; junction bases left unmatched: 9. The CDR3 loop spans 14 amino acids. The CDR3 coding sequence is TGCAGCGTGTGTAACAGGGGGCAAGGCAATGAGCAGTTCTTC. As protein: CSVCNRGQGNEQFF.

This chain uses TRBV9 with TRBJ2-7, with D maybe TRBD1 (5 bases). Per the germline V gene, CDR1 is SGDLS and CDR2 is YYNGEE. The V gene lost 0 bases and the J gene lost 2 bases, with 15 bases spanning the gap. This CDR3 region has 16 residues. The CDR3 DNA is TGTGCCAGCAGCGTAGAGTGGGGTGCAGGGACCTACGAGCAGTACTTC. Protein: CASSVEWGAGTYEQYF.